This entry describes one T cell receptor beta chain. The antigen is undetermined. This entry is derived from a study of cytomegalovirus exposure and HLA in healthy donors. As for the study in general: A previous analysis identified about 110 million unique TCR beta sequences derived from some 170 million T cells. Study-wide findings and caveats: The number of N-insertions in an Asian-associated ancestry cluster was reportedly below the roughly 670-donor mean in a later analysis.

The study ran its PCR with 60 Vbeta and 13 Jbeta primers. Data came from immunoSEQ multiplex PCR; TCRdb stores just in-frame clones and leaves some out. The sample has roughly 90,000 clones; approximately 84% are singletons. The CDR3 has 14 residues. Trimming left V 4 bases short and J 4 bases short, with 13 bases between. CDR1 and CDR2 from the germline V gene are LNHDA and SQIVND (reference sequence). The chain couples TRBV19 to TRBJ1-2; D might be TRBD1 (5 bases). This clonotype was sampled from a young man in good health and CMV-seronegative. The sample consisted of PBMCs. In nucleotides, the CDR3 is TGTGCCAGTAGTACAGGGACTTCCTCCTATGGCTACACCTTC. This encodes CASSTGTSSYGYTF. Variable domain in full (rest from reference TRBV19 and TRBJ1-2): DGGITQSPKYLFRKEGQNVTLSCEQNLNHDAMYWYRQDPGQGLRLIYYSQIVNDFQKGDIAEGYSVSREKKESFPLTVTSAQKNPTAFYLCASSTGTSSYGYTFGSGTRLTVV.